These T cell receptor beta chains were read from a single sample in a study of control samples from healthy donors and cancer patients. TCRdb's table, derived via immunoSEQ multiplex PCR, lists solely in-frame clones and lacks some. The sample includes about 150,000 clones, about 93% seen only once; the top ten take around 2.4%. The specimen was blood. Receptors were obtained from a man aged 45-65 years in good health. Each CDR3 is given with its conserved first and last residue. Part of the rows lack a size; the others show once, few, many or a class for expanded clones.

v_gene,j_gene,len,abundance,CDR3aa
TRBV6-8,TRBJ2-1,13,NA,CASSYGGGREQFF
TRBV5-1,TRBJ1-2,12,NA,CASSPDRPGYTF
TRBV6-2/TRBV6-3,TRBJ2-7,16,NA,CASSYTGTSATYEQYF
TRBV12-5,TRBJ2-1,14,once,CASGLSGTGNEQFF
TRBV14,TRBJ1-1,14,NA,CASSQRIQGAEAFF
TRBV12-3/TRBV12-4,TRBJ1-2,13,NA,CASSAGQNYGYTF
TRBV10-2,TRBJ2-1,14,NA,CASLGAASIDEQFF
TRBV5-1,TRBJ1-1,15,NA,CASTPLVLTGGEAFF
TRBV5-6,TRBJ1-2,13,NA,CASSSDRTYGYTF
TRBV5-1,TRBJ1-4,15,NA,CASSAQAAGPEKLFF
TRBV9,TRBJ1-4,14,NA,CASSVGQGLEKLFF
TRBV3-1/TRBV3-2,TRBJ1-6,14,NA,CASSQIQGNSPLHF
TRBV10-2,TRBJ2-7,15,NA,CASSELRTGDYEQYF
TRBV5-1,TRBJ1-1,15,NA,CASSSGDRGHTEAFF